This T cell receptor (beta chain) was identified during a study of blood T cell repertoires in COVID-19. V lost 0 bases to trimming and J lost 8 bases, with 14 bases between them. Germline V gene sequence: CDR1 LGHDT, CDR2 YNNKEL (reference sequence). This CDR3 region has 15 residues. Here immunoSEQ multiplex PCR was the method, and the copy in TCRdb shows in-frame clones only, minus some. The repertoire holds 330,000 or so clones, with over 75% as singletons. Sequences were obtained from PBMCs or T cells enriched from blood (not recorded which). This sequence originates from a man in his forties in a cohort exposed to, infected with or recovered from COVID-19 (not recorded which). The chain couples TRBV3-1 (or the pseudogene TRBV3-2) to TRBJ2-4; D is perhaps TRBD1 (5 bases). The CDR3 reads CASSQDTPGRHIQYF. In DNA form, the CDR3 reads TGTGCCAGCAGCCAAGATACGCCAGGGCGGCACATTCAGTACTTC.